Listed below are T cell receptor beta chains from one sample, sequenced in a study of Graves' ophthalmopathy and Graves' hyperthyroidism. TCRdb recomputed calls from the multiplex PCR reads with MiXCR, one row per CDR3 protein. In the table there are 400,000 or so distinct CDR3 sequences, about 15% of which are singletons. The sample consisted of peripheral blood. All receptors come from an adult woman with stable Graves' hyperthyroidism. Both conserved end residues are part of each CDR3. A D gene is named only where the DNA matches it firmly. Where a row states a size, it is once, few, many or the class of an expanded clone; other rows omit it.

cdr3_aa cdr3_nt v_call d_call j_call clone_size
CASSPPGTSYEQYF TGCGCCAGCAGTCCCCCCGGGACTAGTTACGAGCAGTACTTC TRBV10-2 TRBD2 TRBJ2-7 many
CASSYLLDVNTEAFF TGTGCCAGCAGTTACCTTTTGGACGTGAACACTGAAGCTTTCTTT TRBV6-2/TRBV6-3 . TRBJ1-1 .
CASSSPWTSGRGTYEQYF TGTGCCAGCAGTTCCCCTTGGACTAGCGGGAGGGGGACCTACGAGCAGTACTTC TRBV6-2/TRBV6-3 TRBD2 TRBJ2-7 many
CASSYGHRKETQYF TGTGCCAGCAGCTACGGACATAGAAAAGAGACCCAGTACTTC TRBV14 . TRBJ2-5 many
CASSPRPGKAYYGYTF TGTGCCAGCAGCCCACGGCCAGGCAAGGCCTACTATGGCTACACCTTC TRBV11-2 . TRBJ1-2 many
CASGPTGTFETQYF TGTGCTAGTGGCCCCACCGGGACTTTTGAGACCCAGTACTTC TRBV12-5 . TRBJ2-5 many
CASSNTGSSGANVLTF TGTGCCAGCAGCAATACAGGGAGCTCTGGGGCCAACGTCCTGACTTTC TRBV9 . TRBJ2-6 many
CATSDPASGDTYEQYF TGTGCCACCAGTGACCCCGCTAGCGGGGACACCTACGAGCAGTACTTC TRBV24-1 TRBD2 TRBJ2-7 few
CASTLGGRRSYEQYF TGTGCCAGCACCCTTGGAGGGAGGAGGTCCTACGAGCAGTACTTC TRBV28 . TRBJ2-7 many
CASSLSTRSGTQYF TGTGCCAGCAGCTTATCGACTAGGTCGGGGACCCAGTACTTC TRBV7-9 . TRBJ2-5 many
CASSLRQGAPYEQYF TGTGCCAGCAGTTTAAGGCAGGGGGCCCCTTACGAGCAGTACTTC TRBV27 TRBD1 TRBJ2-7 many
CAISDRAVDGTEAFF TGTGCCATCAGTGATAGGGCAGTGGATGGCACTGAAGCTTTCTTT TRBV10-3 . TRBJ1-1 many
CASSLWRGWDTEAFF TGTGCCAGCAGTTTATGGAGGGGTTGGGACACTGAAGCTTTCTTT TRBV12-3/TRBV12-4 . TRBJ1-1 .